These T cell receptor beta chains were read from a single sample in a study of cytomegalovirus exposure and HLA in healthy donors. Profiled with immunoSEQ multiplex PCR; TCRdb holds only in-frame clones, not every one. This sample carries 180,000 or so clones, around nine tenths of them seen once, and the ten largest clones take about 7.2%. The material sequenced was PBMCs. The receptor source for this set is a man aged 25 to 40 in good health and CMV-seropositive. Each CDR3 is given with its conserved first and last residue. A D gene is named only where the DNA matches it firmly. Rows may omit the clone size; those that give it use once, few, many or a size class.

NA	TRBV6-5	NA	TRBJ2-7	TGTGCCAGCCGCGAATATTTAACCAGGCCCTACGAGCAGTACTTC	CASREYLTRPYEQYF
NA	TRBV9	TRBD2	TRBJ2-3	TGTGCCAGCAGCGGGAGACTAGCGGGGGGGTACACAGATACGCAGTATTTT	CASSGRLAGGYTDTQYF
NA	TRBV7-2	NA	TRBJ1-2	TGTGCCAGCAGCCCCGGCCCGACATTACTTAGCTATGGCTACACCTTC	CASSPGPTLLSYGYTF
NA	TRBV5-6	TRBD1	TRBJ1-4	TGTGCCAGCAGCCTTGGGGGACAGGGGAGCTTTAATGAAAAACTGTTTTTT	CASSLGGQGSFNEKLFF
NA	TRBV6-1	NA	TRBJ2-2	TGTGCCAGCACCGCCTCTGGGAGATACACCGGGGAGCTGTTTTTT	CASTASGRYTGELFF
once	TRBV28	TRBD2	TRBJ2-7	TGTGCCAGCAGGATGGGCGGGAGCGAGCAGTACTTC	CASRMGGSEQYF
NA	TRBV7-3	NA	TRBJ2-2	TGTGCCAGCAGCTCGCGGATAGGGGAGACTTCGAACACCGGGGAGCTGTTTTTT	CASSSRIGETSNTGELFF
NA	TRBV4-3	NA	TRBJ1-6	TGCGCCAGCAGCCAAAAGTTCCTAGGGTCACCCCTCCACTTT	CASSQKFLGSPLHF
NA	TRBV29-1	NA	TRBJ2-2	TGCAGCTACCGACAGGCAAGCGGGGAGCTGTTTTTT	CSYRQASGELFF
NA	TRBV4-2	NA	TRBJ2-7	TGTGCCAGCAGCCAAGTAGAATTTTCCGAGCAGTACTTC	CASSQVEFSEQYF
NA	TRBV5-1	NA	TRBJ2-1	TGCGCCAGCAGCTTGGAGGACGTAGACAATGAGCAGTTCTTC	CASSLEDVDNEQFF
NA	TRBV2	NA	TRBJ1-5	TGTGCCAGCAGAACAGAATATAGCAATCAGCCCCAGCATTTT	CASRTEYSNQPQHF
NA	TRBV7-2	NA	TRBJ2-1	TGTGCCAGCAGCTTAGCGTGGGCAAACAATGAGCAGTTCTTC	CASSLAWANNEQFF
NA	TRBV28	NA	TRBJ2-1	TGTGCCAGCAGTTTGAGAATCCGGACGAATGAGCAGTTCTTC	CASSLRIRTNEQFF
NA	TRBV18	NA	TRBJ1-3	TGTGCCAGCTCACTAGCCGGGAGTAACTCTGGAAACACCATATATTTT	CASSLAGSNSGNTIYF
NA	TRBV6-5	NA	TRBJ2-1	TGTGCCAGCAGTACGACTAGTCGCGAGCAGTTCTTC	CASSTTSREQFF
NA	TRBV6-5	NA	TRBJ1-6	TGTGCCAGCAGCGTATACGAGGGGATTAATTCACCCCTCCACTTT	CASSVYEGINSPLHF
NA	TRBV28	NA	TRBJ2-7	TGTGCCAGCAGCCAGGCGTTCGAGCAGTACTTC	CASSQAFEQYF
NA	TRBV29-1	NA	TRBJ2-3	TGCAGCGTTCAGGGCGGATACACAGATACGCAGTATTTT	CSVQGGYTDTQYF
NA	TRBV7-3	TRBD1	TRBJ2-7	TGTGCCAGCAGCTCCGGGACAGGGGGCCGCGAGCAGTACTTC	CASSSGTGGREQYF
NA	TRBV7-9	TRBD1	TRBJ2-3	TGTGCCAGCGGAGCAGGGTCGGGACAGGGATTACCAGATACGCAGTATTTT	CASGAGSGQGLPDTQYF
NA	TRBV2	TRBD2	TRBJ2-7	TGTGCCAGCGGACTAGCGGGAGACGAGCAGTACTTC	CASGLAGDEQYF
NA	TRBV5-6	TRBD2	TRBJ2-5	TGTGCCAGCAGCCTACAAATAGCGGGGGCCTGGGAGACCCAGTACTTC	CASSLQIAGAWETQYF
NA	TRBV2	NA	TRBJ2-7	TGTGCCAGTGCGGCGGAATACGAGCAGTACTTC	CASAAEYEQYF
NA	TRBV4-2	TRBD2	TRBJ2-1	TGTGCCAGCAGCCAAGACGGACTAGCGGGAGGGACCTACAATGAGCAGTTCTTC	CASSQDGLAGGTYNEQFF
NA	TRBV7-2	NA	TRBJ1-4	TGTGCCAGCAGCTTAGATTTTCGGGAGGGAAAACTGTTTTTT	CASSLDFREGKLFF